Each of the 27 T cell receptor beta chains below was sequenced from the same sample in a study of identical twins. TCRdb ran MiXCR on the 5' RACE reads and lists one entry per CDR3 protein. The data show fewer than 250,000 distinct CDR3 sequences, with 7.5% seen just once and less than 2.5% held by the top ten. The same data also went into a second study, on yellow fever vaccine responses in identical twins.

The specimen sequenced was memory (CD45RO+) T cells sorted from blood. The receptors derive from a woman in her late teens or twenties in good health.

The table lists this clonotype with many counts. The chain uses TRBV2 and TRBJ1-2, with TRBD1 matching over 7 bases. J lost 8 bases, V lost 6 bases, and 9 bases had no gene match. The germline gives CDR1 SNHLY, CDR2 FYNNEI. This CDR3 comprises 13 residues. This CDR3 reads CASSETGKWGYTF. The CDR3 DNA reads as TGTGCCAGCAGCGAGACAGGGAAGTGGGGCTACACCTTC.

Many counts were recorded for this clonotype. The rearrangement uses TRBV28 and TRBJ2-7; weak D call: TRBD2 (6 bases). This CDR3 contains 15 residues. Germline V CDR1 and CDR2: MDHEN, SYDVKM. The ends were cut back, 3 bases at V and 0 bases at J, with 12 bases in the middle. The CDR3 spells CASSFPGLHSYEQYF. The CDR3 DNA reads TGTGCCAGCAGTTTCCCGGGACTCCACTCCTACGAGCAGTACTTC.

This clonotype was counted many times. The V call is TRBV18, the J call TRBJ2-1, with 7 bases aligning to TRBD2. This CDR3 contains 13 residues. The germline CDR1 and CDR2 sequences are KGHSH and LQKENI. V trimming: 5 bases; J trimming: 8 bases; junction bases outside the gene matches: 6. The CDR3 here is CASSAGLDHEQFF. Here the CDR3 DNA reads TGTGCCAGCTCAGCTGGACTAGACCATGAGCAGTTCTTC.

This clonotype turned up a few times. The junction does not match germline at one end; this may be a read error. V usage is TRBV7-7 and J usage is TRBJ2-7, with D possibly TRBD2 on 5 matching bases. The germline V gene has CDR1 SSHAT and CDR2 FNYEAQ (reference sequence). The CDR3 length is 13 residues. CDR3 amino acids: CASSLEGGNEQYF. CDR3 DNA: TGTGCTAGCAGCTTAGAGGGTGGGAACGAGCAGTACTTC.

DNA for the CDR3: TGTGCCAGCAGTTACTCGACAGTCGGCTTTAATGAAAAACTGTTTTTT. Amino acid sequence: CASSYSTVGFNEKLFF. The chain uses TRBV6-5 and TRBJ1-4; D perhaps matches TRBD1 (5 bases). Germline assignment: CDR1 MNHEY and CDR2 SVGAGI. Trimming removed 0 bases from V and 4 bases from J, with 12 bases in between. This CDR3 contains 16 residues.

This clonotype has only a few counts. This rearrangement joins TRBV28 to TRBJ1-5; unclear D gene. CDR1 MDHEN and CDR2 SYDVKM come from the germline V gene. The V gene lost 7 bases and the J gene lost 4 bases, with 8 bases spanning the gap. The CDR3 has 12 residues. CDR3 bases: TGTGCCAGCACCCAAAAAAATCAGCCCCAGCATTTT. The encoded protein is CASTQKNQPQHF. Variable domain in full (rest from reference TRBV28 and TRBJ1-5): DVKVTQSSRYLVKRTGEKVFLECVQDMDHENMFWYRQDPGLGLRLIYFSYDVKMKEKGDIPEGYSVSREKKERFSLILESASTNQTSMYLCASTQKNQPQHFGDGTRLSIL.

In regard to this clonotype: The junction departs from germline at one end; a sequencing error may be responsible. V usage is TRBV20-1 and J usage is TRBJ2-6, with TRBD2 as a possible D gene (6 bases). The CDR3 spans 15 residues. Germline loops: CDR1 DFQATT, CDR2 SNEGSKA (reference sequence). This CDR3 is CSAEGASSRANVLTF. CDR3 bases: TGCAGTGCGGAGGGAGCTAGCTCTAGGGCCAACGTCCTGACTTTC.

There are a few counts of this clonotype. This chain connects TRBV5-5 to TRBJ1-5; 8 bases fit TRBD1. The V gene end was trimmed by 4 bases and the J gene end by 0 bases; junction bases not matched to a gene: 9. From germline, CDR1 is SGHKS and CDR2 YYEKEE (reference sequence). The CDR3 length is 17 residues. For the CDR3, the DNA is TGTGCCAGCAGCGACTTGGACAGGGCCAATAGCAATCAGCCCCAGCATTTT. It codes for CASSDLDRANSNQPQHF.

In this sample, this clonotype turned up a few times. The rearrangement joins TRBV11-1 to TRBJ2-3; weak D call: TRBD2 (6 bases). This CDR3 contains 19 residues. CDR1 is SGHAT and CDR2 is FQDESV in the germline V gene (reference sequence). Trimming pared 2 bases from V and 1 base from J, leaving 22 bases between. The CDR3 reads CASSLSDWRGPGGTDTQYF. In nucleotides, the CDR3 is TGTGCCAGCAGCTTAAGTGACTGGCGGGGCCCGGGGGGCACAGATACGCAGTATTTT.

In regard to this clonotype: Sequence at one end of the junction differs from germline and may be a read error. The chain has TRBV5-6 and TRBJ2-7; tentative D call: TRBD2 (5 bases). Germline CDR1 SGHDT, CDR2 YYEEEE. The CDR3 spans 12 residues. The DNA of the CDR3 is TGTGCCATCAGCCCCGGGGACTACGAGCAGTACTTC. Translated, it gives CAISPGDYEQYF.

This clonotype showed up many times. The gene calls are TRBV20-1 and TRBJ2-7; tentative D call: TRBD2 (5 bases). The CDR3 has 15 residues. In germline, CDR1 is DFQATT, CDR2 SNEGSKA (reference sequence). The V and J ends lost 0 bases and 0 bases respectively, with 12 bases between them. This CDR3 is CSARDEGRSSYEQYF. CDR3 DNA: TGCAGTGCTAGAGATGAGGGTAGGAGCTCCTACGAGCAGTACTTC.

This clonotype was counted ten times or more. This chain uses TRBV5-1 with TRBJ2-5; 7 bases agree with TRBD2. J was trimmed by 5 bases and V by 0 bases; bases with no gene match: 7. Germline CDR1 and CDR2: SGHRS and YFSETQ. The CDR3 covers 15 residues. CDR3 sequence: CASSLGGAGEETQYF. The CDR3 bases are TGCGCCAGCAGCTTGGGCGGCGCGGGGGAGGAGACCCAGTACTTC.

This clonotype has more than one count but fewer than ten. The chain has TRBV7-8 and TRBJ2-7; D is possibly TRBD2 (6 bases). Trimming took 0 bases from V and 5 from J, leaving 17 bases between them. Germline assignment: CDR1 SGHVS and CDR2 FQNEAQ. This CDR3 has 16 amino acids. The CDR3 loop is CASSLAGGVDPHEQYF. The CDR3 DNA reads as TGTGCCAGCAGCTTAGCCGGCGGGGTAGACCCCCACGAGCAGTACTTC.

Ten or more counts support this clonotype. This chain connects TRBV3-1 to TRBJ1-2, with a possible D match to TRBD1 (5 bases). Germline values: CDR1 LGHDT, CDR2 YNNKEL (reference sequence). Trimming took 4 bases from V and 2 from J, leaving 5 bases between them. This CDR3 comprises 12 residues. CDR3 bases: TGTGCCAGCAGCCGGACAAACTATGGCTACACCTTC. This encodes CASSRTNYGYTF.

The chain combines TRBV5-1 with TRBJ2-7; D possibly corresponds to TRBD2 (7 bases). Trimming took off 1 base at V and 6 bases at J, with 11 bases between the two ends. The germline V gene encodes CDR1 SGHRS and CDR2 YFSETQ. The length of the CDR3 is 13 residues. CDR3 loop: CASSLKGGSEQYF. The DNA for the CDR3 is TGCGCCAGCAGCTTGAAGGGGGGGTCCGAGCAGTACTTC.

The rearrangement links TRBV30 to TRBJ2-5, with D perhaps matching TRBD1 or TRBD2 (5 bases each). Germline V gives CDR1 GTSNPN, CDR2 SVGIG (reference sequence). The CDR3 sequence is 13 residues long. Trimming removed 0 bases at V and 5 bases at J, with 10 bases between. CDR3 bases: TGTGCCTGGAGTGTAATCGGGACCGAGACCCAGTACTTC. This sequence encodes CAWSVIGTETQYF.

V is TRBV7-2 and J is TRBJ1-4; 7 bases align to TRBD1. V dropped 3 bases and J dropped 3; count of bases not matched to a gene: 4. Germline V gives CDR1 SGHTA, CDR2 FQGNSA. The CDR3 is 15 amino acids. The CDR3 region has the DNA TGTGCCAGCAGCTTGGAAGGGACAGCTAATGAAAAACTGTTTTTT. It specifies CASSLEGTANEKLFF.

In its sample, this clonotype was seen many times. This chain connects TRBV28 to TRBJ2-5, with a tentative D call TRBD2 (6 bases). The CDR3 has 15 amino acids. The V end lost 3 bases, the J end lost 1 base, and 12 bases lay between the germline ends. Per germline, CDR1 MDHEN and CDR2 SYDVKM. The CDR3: CASSFRRGLQETQYF. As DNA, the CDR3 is TGTGCCAGCAGTTTCAGGAGGGGTCTCCAAGAGACCCAGTACTTC.

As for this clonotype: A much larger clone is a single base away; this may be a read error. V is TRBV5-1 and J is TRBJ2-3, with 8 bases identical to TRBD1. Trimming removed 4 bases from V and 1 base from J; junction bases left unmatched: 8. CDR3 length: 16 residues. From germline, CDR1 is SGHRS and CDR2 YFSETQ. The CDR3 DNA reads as TGCGCCAGCAGCACCGGACAGGGCGACCGCACAGATACGCAGTATTTT. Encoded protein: CASSTGQGDRTDTQYF.

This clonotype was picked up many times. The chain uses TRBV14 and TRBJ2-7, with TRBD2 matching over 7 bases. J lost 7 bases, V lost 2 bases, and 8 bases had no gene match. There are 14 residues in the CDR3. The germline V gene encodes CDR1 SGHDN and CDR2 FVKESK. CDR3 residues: CASSQREGRDEQYF. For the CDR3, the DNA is TGTGCCAGCAGCCAAAGGGAGGGAAGGGATGAGCAGTACTTC.

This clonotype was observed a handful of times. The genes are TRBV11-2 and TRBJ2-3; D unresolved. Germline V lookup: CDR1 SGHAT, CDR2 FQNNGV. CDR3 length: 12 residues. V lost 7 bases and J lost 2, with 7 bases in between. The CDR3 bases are TGTGCCAGCACCACAAACACAGATACGCAGTATTTT. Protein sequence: CASTTNTDTQYF.

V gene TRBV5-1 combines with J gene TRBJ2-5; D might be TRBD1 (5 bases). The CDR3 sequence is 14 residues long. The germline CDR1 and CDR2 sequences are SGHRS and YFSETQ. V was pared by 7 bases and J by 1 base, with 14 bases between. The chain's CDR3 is CASRSRQIQETQYF. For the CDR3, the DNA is TGCGCCAGCCGTTCTCGACAGATCCAAGAGACCCAGTACTTC.

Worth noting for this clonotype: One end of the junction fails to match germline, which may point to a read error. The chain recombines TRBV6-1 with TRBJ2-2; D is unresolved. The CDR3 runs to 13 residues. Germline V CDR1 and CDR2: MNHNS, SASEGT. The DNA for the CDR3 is TGTGACAGCAGTCAGCCAGGAACCGGGGAGCTGTTTTTT. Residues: CDSSQPGTGELFF.

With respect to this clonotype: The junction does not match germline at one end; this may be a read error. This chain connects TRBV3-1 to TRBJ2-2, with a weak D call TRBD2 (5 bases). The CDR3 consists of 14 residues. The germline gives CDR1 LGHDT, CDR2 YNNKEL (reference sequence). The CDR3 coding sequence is TGTGCCAGCAGCCAAGTCCCGACGACCGGGGATCTGTTTTTT. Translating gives CASSQVPTTGDLFF.

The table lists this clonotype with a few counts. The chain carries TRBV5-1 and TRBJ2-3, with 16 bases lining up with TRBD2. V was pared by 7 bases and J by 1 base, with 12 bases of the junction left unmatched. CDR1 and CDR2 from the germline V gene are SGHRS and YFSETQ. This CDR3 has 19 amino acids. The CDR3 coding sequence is TGCGCCAGCCCCCCGGGACTAGCGGGAGGGCCATCGGGCACAGATACGCAGTATTTT. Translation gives CASPPGLAGGPSGTDTQYF.

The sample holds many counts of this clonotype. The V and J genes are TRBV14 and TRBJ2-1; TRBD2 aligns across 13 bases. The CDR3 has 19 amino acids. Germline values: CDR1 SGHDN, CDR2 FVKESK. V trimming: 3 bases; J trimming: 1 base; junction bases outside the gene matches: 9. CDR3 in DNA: TGTGCCAGCAGCCACCTCACTAGCGGGAGGGCCAGGTCCTACAATGAGCAGTTCTTC. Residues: CASSHLTSGRARSYNEQFF.

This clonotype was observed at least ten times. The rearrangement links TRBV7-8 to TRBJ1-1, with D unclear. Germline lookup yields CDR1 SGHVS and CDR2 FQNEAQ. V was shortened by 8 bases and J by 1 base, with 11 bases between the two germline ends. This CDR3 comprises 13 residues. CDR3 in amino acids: CASFGFGNTEAFF. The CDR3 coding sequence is TGTGCCAGCTTTGGGTTTGGGAACACTGAAGCTTTCTTT. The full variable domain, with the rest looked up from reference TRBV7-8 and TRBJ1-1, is GAGVSQSPRYKVAKRGQDVALRCDPISGHVSLFWYQQALGQGPEFLTYFQNEAQLDKSGLPSDRFFAERPEGSVSTLKIQRTQQEDSAVYLCASFGFGNTEAFFGQGTRLTVV.